These 2 T cell receptor beta chains originate from one sample sequenced in a study of blood T cell repertoires in COVID-19. Sequenced by immunoSEQ multiplex PCR; TCRdb stores in-frame clones only, minus some. This table holds 50,000 to 65,000 clones, more than 75% found once. Specimen: peripheral blood. The receptor source for this set is a man aged 35 to 55 with active COVID-19.

The chain links TRBV28 to TRBJ2-3, with 9 bases that match TRBD1. The V and J ends lost 4 bases and 2 bases, in that order; junction bases with no gene match: 10. From germline, CDR1 is MDHEN and CDR2 SYDVKM. The CDR3 contains 17 residues. This CDR3 reads CASSSNRDRVITDTQYF. CDR3 DNA: TGTGCCAGCAGTTCTAACCGGGACAGGGTAATCACAGATACGCAGTATTTT. Full variable domain (remainder filled in from reference TRBV28 and TRBJ2-3): DVKVTQSSRYLVKRTGEKVFLECVQDMDHENMFWYRQDPGLGLRLIYFSYDVKMKEKGDIPEGYSVSREKKERFSLILESASTNQTSMYLCASSSNRDRVITDTQYFGPGTRLTVL.

This clone showed up just a few times. This rearrangement joins TRBV2 to TRBJ2-1; 7 nucleotides line up with TRBD2. The germline V gene encodes CDR1 SNHLY and CDR2 FYNNEI. Trimming cost V 8 bases and J 7 bases; bases outside gene matches: 8. CDR3 length equals 13 residues. CDR3 in amino acids: CASLGEGRNEQFF. The CDR3 DNA is TGTGCCAGCCTGGGGGAGGGCCGAAATGAGCAGTTCTTC. The full variable domain, its missing parts supplied by reference TRBV2 and TRBJ2-1, is EPEVTQTPSHQVTQMGQEVILRCVPISNHLYFYWYRQILGQKVEFLVSFYNNEISEKSEIFDDQFSVERPDGSNFTLKIRSTKLEDSAMYFCASLGEGRNEQFFGPGTRLTVL.